Following are 18 T cell receptor beta chains from one sample sequenced in a study of breast tumors, draining lymph nodes, adjacent tissues. Samples came from axillary lymph nodes draining the breast cancer. TCRdb re-analysed the multiplex PCR reads in MiXCR, keeping a single row per CDR3 protein. This table has about 230,000 distinct CDR3 sequences, approximately 29% appearing once. Sequencing was carried out using axillary lymph node tissue. These receptors were taken from a female donor with breast cancer. Some clones in this sample may be carry-over from other donors' samples.

Remarks on this clonotype: One end of the junction does not line up with germline, which may come from a read error. The rearrangement uses TRBV20-1 and TRBJ2-7, with a tentative D call TRBD1 (6 bases). The CDR3 loop spans 12 amino acids. Germline assignment: CDR1 DFQATT and CDR2 SNEGSKA (reference sequence). The CDR3 sequence: CGARTGTETPYF. The CDR3 DNA sequence: TGCGGTGCTAGAACAGGGACGGAAACACCATACTTC.

This clonotype appeared many times. V usage is TRBV6-2 or TRBV6-3 and J usage is TRBJ2-7; a weak D match, TRBD2 (6 bases). V shed 7 bases and J shed 3 bases, with 16 bases lying between them. This CDR3 is 14 amino acids long. Germline V gene sequence: CDR1 MNHEY, CDR2 SVGEGT. The CDR3 DNA reads TGTGCCAGCACCCGGGGGACTGGGTACTACGAGCAGTACTTC. It is translated as CASTRGTGYYEQYF.

The genes are TRBV13 and TRBJ1-2, with D possibly being TRBD1 (5 bases). Deletions cut 4 bases from V and 8 bases from J, with 17 bases between. Germline V gene lookup returns CDR1 PRHDT and CDR2 FYEKMQ (reference sequence). The CDR3 has 14 residues. The CDR3 DNA follows: TGTGCCAGCAGCTCGCGGACTAGCTGGGGCGGCTACACCTTC. Translated, it gives CASSSRTSWGGYTF.

This clonotype was recorded at least ten times. The V call is TRBV20-1, the J call TRBJ2-4, with 12 bases lining up with TRBD2. CDR1 and CDR2 from the germline V gene are DFQATT and SNEGSKA (reference sequence). With V trimmed by 2 bases and J by 10 bases, 9 bases remained unmatched. The CDR3 spans 15 residues. CDR3 nucleotide sequence: TGCAGTGCTAGACTAGCGGGAGGGCCCGGACGAATTCAGTACTTC. It is translated as CSARLAGGPGRIQYF.

The rearrangement uses TRBV10-3 and TRBJ2-1, with D tentatively TRBD1 or TRBD2 (6 bases each). The CDR3 consists of 15 residues. Germline CDR1 is ENHRY and CDR2 is SYGVKD. Trimming took 4 bases from V and 5 from J, leaving 15 bases between them. CDR3 sequence reads: CAISARDRGHNEQFF. The CDR3 DNA follows: TGTGCCATCAGTGCTAGAGATCGGGGGCACAATGAGCAGTTCTTC.

This clonotype was picked up many times. The chain has TRBV20-1 and TRBJ2-3; maybe TRBD2 (7 bases). This CDR3 has 17 residues. Deletions cut 2 bases from V and 2 bases from J, with 20 bases between. CDR1 is DFQATT, CDR2 SNEGSKA, per germline (reference sequence). CDR3 sequence: CSARSSGRGANTDTQYF. The DNA of the CDR3 is TGCAGTGCTAGAAGTTCCGGACGGGGGGCTAACACAGATACGCAGTATTTT.

The gene calls are TRBV6-6 and TRBJ1-2; unclear D gene. Germline loops: CDR1 MNHNY, CDR2 SVGAGI (reference sequence). The CDR3 runs 15 residues. The V end was cut by 0 bases, the J end by 8 bases, with 16 bases between. In nucleotides, the CDR3 is TGTGCCAGCAGTTACTCGATAATCCTGGCTAGGGGCTACACCTTC. As protein: CASSYSIILARGYTF.

The sample holds one count of this clonotype. V usage is TRBV5-1 and J usage is TRBJ1-6; D gene ambiguous. This CDR3 is 15 amino acids long. V lost 5 bases to trimming and J lost 10 bases, with 19 bases between them. Germline assignment: CDR1 SGHRS and CDR2 YFSETQ. The CDR3 DNA sequence: TGCGCCAGCAGTTTAGGAACAGAGGTCGAATCACCCCTCCACTTT. Protein: CASSLGTEVESPLHF.

This clonotype was detected many times. The CDR3 protein is CASSLDGGRPKDTQYF. The CDR3 DNA is TGTGCCAGCAGCTTAGATGGCGGGAGGCCCAAGGATACGCAGTATTTT. V and J are TRBV7-9 and TRBJ2-3, with 8 bases matching TRBD2. Losses at the gene ends were 1 base for V and 6 bases for J; bases not matched to a gene: 9. The germline V gene has CDR1 SEHNR and CDR2 FQNEAQ (reference sequence). The CDR3 has 16 residues.

This clonotype occurred many times. The chain recombines TRBV9 with TRBJ2-3; D unclear. The CDR3 has 15 amino acids. Trimming shortened V by 3 bases and J by 6 bases, and 17 bases separated the two germline ends. Germline CDR1 reads SGDLS; CDR2 reads YYNGEE. The CDR3 region is CASSAQALPPDTQYF. The DNA of the CDR3 is TGTGCCAGCAGCGCCCAAGCCCTCCCCCCGGATACGCAGTATTTT.

This clonotype was seen many times. This may arise from a read error, as a much more abundant clone is one base away. The chain has TRBV20-1 and TRBJ2-5; the D is unclear. The CDR3 extends over 12 amino acids. Per the germline V gene, CDR1 is DFQATT and CDR2 is SNEGSKA (reference sequence). CDR3 region: CSARWVEETPYF. In DNA, the CDR3 is TGCAGTGCTAGATGGGTGGAAGAGACCCCGTACTTC.

This clonotype was counted only a few times. A single base separates this from a much larger clone, so it may be a read error. V usage is TRBV7-3 and J usage is TRBJ2-1; TRBD2 matches 11 bases. The CDR3 is 15 residues long. Germline CDR1 reads SGHTA; CDR2 reads FQGTGA. The CDR3, as DNA: TGTGCCAGCAGCCCGGGACTAGCGGACTACAATGGGCAGTTCTTC. It specifies CASSPGLADYNGQFF. Drawing the rest from reference TRBV7-3 and TRBJ2-1, the complete variable domain is GAGVSQTPSNKVTEKGKYVELRCDPISGHTALYWYRQSLGQGPEFLIYFQGTGAADDSGLPNDRFFAVRPEGSVSTLKIQRTERGDSAVYLCASSPGLADYNGQFFGPGTRLTVL.

About this clonotype: This likely comes from a read error, as the CDR3 has no conserved phenylalanine or tryptophan at its end. The gene calls are TRBV5-6 and TRBJ1-2, with no clear D. V lost 0 bases to trimming and J lost 7 bases, with 4 bases between them. The germline V gene encodes CDR1 SGHDT and CDR2 YYEEEE. This CDR3 is built from 11 residues. The CDR3 DNA reads as TGTGCCAGCAGCTTGGGTGGTGGCTACACCCTC. It encodes CASSLGGGYTL.

This clonotype came up many times. The chain links TRBV6-1 to TRBJ2-7; D not certain. The V end was cut by 5 bases, the J end by 0 bases, with 11 bases between. Germline V gene data show CDR1 as MNHNS and CDR2 as SASEGT. The CDR3 covers 14 residues. Written as DNA, the CDR3 is TGTGCCAGCAGTAAGACCTTCCCCTCCTACGAGCAGTACTTC. Translating it yields CASSKTFPSYEQYF.

V usage is TRBV25-1 and J usage is TRBJ2-4, with 12 bases identical to TRBD2. Germline V gives CDR1 MGHDK, CDR2 SYGVNS. V gave up 4 bases and J gave up 8 bases; unmatched junction bases: 6. There are 15 residues in the CDR3. The CDR3 nucleotides are TGTGCCAGCAGTGCCACTAGCGGGAGGACTGACATTCAGTACTTC. Protein: CASSATSGRTDIQYF.

Of note for this clonotype: Just one base apart from a much larger clone, this may be a read error. The chain links TRBV30 to TRBJ2-2; 7 nucleotides match TRBD2. Germline CDR1 reads GTSNPN; CDR2 reads SVGIG (reference sequence). The V segment lost 5 bases and the J segment 6 bases; nucleotides outside the gene matches: 6. The CDR3 runs 13 residues. As DNA, the CDR3 is TGTGCCTGGGGAGCAACTAGCGCCGGGGAGCTGTTTTTT. Its protein is CAWGATSAGELFF.

This clonotype was seen repeatedly, ten times or more. The chain has TRBV2 and TRBJ1-5; D is ambiguous. This CDR3 contains 13 residues. Germline V CDR1 and CDR2: SNHLY, FYNNEI. The V and J ends lost 1 base and 7 bases respectively, with 8 bases between them. The CDR3, as DNA: TGTGCCAGCAGTGAAGACTCCGGGCAGCCCCAGCATTTT. Protein product: CASSEDSGQPQHF.

This clonotype was picked up many times. At one end, the junction sequence differs from germline, possibly due to a read error. The rearrangement joins TRBV4-3 to TRBJ1-4; 12 bases map to TRBD1. The CDR3 covers 14 residues. Germline-derived CDR1 and CDR2 are LGHNA and YSLEER. The CDR3 nucleotides read TGTGCCAGCAGCCCCGGGACAGGGGGCGAAAAACTGTTTTTT. Translating it yields CASSPGTGGEKLFF.